These T cell receptor beta chains were read from a single sample in a study of PD-L1 blockade in urothelial cancer. Data came from immunoSEQ multiplex PCR; TCRdb stores just in-frame clones and leaves some out. Seen here are about 27,000 clones, under 90% observed once, and the top ten hold 1.5% to 2%. This sample comprised PBMCs, obtained around atezolizumab (anti-PD-L1) treatment. The origin of the receptors is a man aged 70-80 years with urothelial cancer. CDR3s include the opening cysteine and the closing phenylalanine or tryptophan. Each record gives: clone size, V gene, D gene, J gene, CDR3 DNA, CDR3 protein. The D gene is left open where the match is weak. A row's size may be missing; if present it is once, few, many or a size class.

NA	TRBV5-1	TRBD1	TRBJ2-3	TGCGCCAGCAGCTGGGACAGGGGGCGGACTAGCGGAGTCTTTAGCACAGATACGCAGTATTTT	CASSWDRGRTSGVFSTDTQYF
NA	TRBV5-1	NA	TRBJ2-7	TGCGCCAGCAGGCGGGACCCGAATAACTACGAGCAGTACTTC	CASRRDPNNYEQYF
NA	TRBV5-1	NA	TRBJ1-1	TGCGCCAGCAGGAGGACAGAAATGAACACTGAAGCTTTCTTT	CASRRTEMNTEAFF
NA	TRBV19	TRBD2	TRBJ2-1	TGTGCCAGTAGTACCTCCGGACTAGCGGGATTCGAGATCTTC	CASSTSGLAGFEIF
NA	TRBV19	NA	TRBJ2-6	TGTGCCAGTAGTATTGCATCACAAAGTCGGGCCAACGTCCTGACTTTC	CASSIASQSRANVLTF
NA	TRBV5-6	NA	TRBJ1-1	TGTGCCAGCAGCTCAACTCTCAGGGGGAACACTGAAGCTTTCTTT	CASSSTLRGNTEAFF
NA	TRBV28	NA	TRBJ1-2	TGTGCCAGCAGTTTATACACACAAACCTATGGCTACACCTTC	CASSLYTQTYGYTF
once	TRBV12-5	NA	TRBJ1-1	TGTGCTAGTGGTTTGGTACGGAAAGGGGATCAGAGTTACACTGAAGCTTTCTTT	CASGLVRKGDQSYTEAFF
once	TRBV7-8	TRBD2	TRBJ2-5	TGTGCCAGCAGCTTAGCGGGAAGCGGGAGGGCCCGAGAGACCCAGTACTTC	CASSLAGSGRARETQYF
few	TRBV4-2	NA	TRBJ1-3	TGTGCCAGCAGCCAAGGAAGAACAGCTGGAAACACCATATATTTT	CASSQGRTAGNTIYF
NA	TRBV4-1	TRBD1	TRBJ1-4	TGCGCCAGCAGCCAAGGAACCGGGAACAGGGGAAGTGAAAAACTGTTTTTT	CASSQGTGNRGSEKLFF
NA	TRBV30	NA	TRBJ1-1	TGTGCCTGGAGTCTCCCAGACAGGATGAACACTGAAGCTTTCTTT	CAWSLPDRMNTEAFF
NA	TRBV30	NA	TRBJ2-1	TGTGCCTGGAGTGTAACTCCTAATGAGCAGTTCTTC	CAWSVTPNEQFF
NA	TRBV5-4	TRBD1	TRBJ2-2	TGTGCCAGCAGCTTAACAGGGGGCGGCGGGGAGCTGTTTTTT	CASSLTGGGGELFF
NA	TRBV7-7	NA	TRBJ2-5	TGTGCCAGCAGCTTAAACAGGGACGAGACCCAGTACTTC	CASSLNRDETQYF
NA	TRBV30	NA	TRBJ1-1	TGTGCCTGGAGTGTACAAGGGGGTAGAGTCACTGAAGCTTTCTTT	CAWSVQGGRVTEAFF
NA	TRBV5-1	NA	TRBJ1-6	TGCGCCAGCAGCCCTGGGGCCTATTCACCCCTCCACTTT	CASSPGAYSPLHF
NA	TRBV19	NA	TRBJ2-1	TGTGCCAGTAGTACCATCCCCGGGACACTCTACAATGAGCAGTTCTTC	CASSTIPGTLYNEQFF
NA	TRBV27	TRBD1	TRBJ2-1	TGTGCCAGCACCCTGACAGGGGGCATCTACAATGAGCAGTTCTTC	CASTLTGGIYNEQFF
NA	TRBV19	NA	TRBJ1-5	TGTGCCAGTAGTATCCTCAATCAGCCCCAGCATTTT	CASSILNQPQHF
once	TRBV7-2	TRBD1	TRBJ1-2	TGTGCCAGCAGCGGCGCCGGGACAGGGGGCGAGGTGAACTATGGCTACACCTTC	CASSGAGTGGEVNYGYTF
NA	TRBV9	NA	TRBJ2-5	TGTGCCAGCAGCGTCTCAGACAGTCTCGGCGAGACCCAGTACTTC	CASSVSDSLGETQYF
NA	TRBV5-6	NA	TRBJ1-2	TGTGCCAGCAGCTTAGGGGGTGCCTATGGCTACACCTTC	CASSLGGAYGYTF
NA	TRBV19	NA	TRBJ2-1	TGTGCCAGTAGTATAAGCTCGGGAACATCATACAATGAGCAGTTCTTC	CASSISSGTSYNEQFF
NA	TRBV9	NA	TRBJ1-4	TGTGCCAGCAGCGTAGCAGGGACAACTAATGAAAAACTGTTTTTT	CASSVAGTTNEKLFF
NA	TRBV5-1	TRBD1	TRBJ1-2	TGCGCCAGCAGCTTGCCCGGACAGGGGGATGGTGGCTACACCTTC	CASSLPGQGDGGYTF
NA	TRBV10-1	NA	TRBJ2-1	TGCGCCAGCAGTGATCTCAGCGGACCCTACAATGAGCAGTTCTTC	CASSDLSGPYNEQFF
NA	TRBV5-6	TRBD2	TRBJ2-1	TGTGCCAGCAGCCTCCAAGGACTAGCGGACAATGAGCAGTTCTTC	CASSLQGLADNEQFF
NA	TRBV29-1	TRBD2	TRBJ2-7	TGCAGCGTGACTCTAGCGGGAGTAAATAGGTACGAGCAGTACTTC	CSVTLAGVNRYEQYF
NA	TRBV5-5	TRBD1	TRBJ1-2	TGTGCCAGCAGCCCAACAGGGGATAACTATGGCTACACCTTC	CASSPTGDNYGYTF
NA	TRBV19	NA	TRBJ2-2	TGTGCCAGTATGGGCCCATGGAGGGTGGAGCTGTTTTTT	CASMGPWRVELFF
NA	TRBV29-1	NA	TRBJ1-4	TGCAGCGTTGGGGGGCTCCGGGACGGTAATGAAAAACTGTTTTTT	CSVGGLRDGNEKLFF
NA	TRBV7-9	NA	TRBJ2-5	TGTGCCAGCGGCCATCAAGAGACCCAGTACTTC	CASGHQETQYF
NA	TRBV5-1	NA	TRBJ2-5	TGCGCCAGCAGCCTCGGGAGTTCGGAGAAGACCCAGTACTTC	CASSLGSSEKTQYF
once	TRBV19	TRBD2	TRBJ2-1	TGTGCAACCCGACTAGCGGGTTACATCGATGAGCAGTTCTTC	CATRLAGYIDEQFF
NA	TRBV28	TRBD2	TRBJ2-5	TGTGCCAGCACCCTTGGCGGGAGGGCTAGAGAGACCCAGTACTTC	CASTLGGRARETQYF
NA	TRBV18	TRBD2	TRBJ2-5	TGTGCCAGCTCACCACCGTCCCCTAGCGGGAGGTTGGAGACCCAGTACTTC	CASSPPSPSGRLETQYF
NA	TRBV10-3	NA	TRBJ2-2	TGTGCCATCAGCGGACAGTCGATCACCGGGGAGCTGTTTTTT	CAISGQSITGELFF
NA	TRBV9	NA	TRBJ1-1	TGTGCCAGCAGCGAGGGGACTGGGGACACTGAAGCTTTCTTT	CASSEGTGDTEAFF
NA	TRBV28	TRBD1	TRBJ1-2	TGTGCCAGCACCTCAGTCCCGGGACAGGGTATGTTCGATGGCTACACCTTC	CASTSVPGQGMFDGYTF
NA	TRBV5-4	TRBD1	TRBJ2-7	TGTGCCAGCAGCTTCCCCGGGACAGGGATCGAAGACGAGCAGTACTTC	CASSFPGTGIEDEQYF
NA	TRBV15	TRBD1	TRBJ1-1	TGTGCCACCACCACTGACCGGGACAGGGGCGAAGCTTTCTTT	CATTTDRDRGEAFF
NA	TRBV4-1	NA	TRBJ2-7	TGCGCCAGCAGCCAAGATCAGAACAGCTACTACGAGCAGTACTTC	CASSQDQNSYYEQYF
NA	TRBV5-1	NA	TRBJ2-1	TGCGCCAGCAGCTCCCACAGGGACTACAATGAGCAGTTCTTC	CASSSHRDYNEQFF